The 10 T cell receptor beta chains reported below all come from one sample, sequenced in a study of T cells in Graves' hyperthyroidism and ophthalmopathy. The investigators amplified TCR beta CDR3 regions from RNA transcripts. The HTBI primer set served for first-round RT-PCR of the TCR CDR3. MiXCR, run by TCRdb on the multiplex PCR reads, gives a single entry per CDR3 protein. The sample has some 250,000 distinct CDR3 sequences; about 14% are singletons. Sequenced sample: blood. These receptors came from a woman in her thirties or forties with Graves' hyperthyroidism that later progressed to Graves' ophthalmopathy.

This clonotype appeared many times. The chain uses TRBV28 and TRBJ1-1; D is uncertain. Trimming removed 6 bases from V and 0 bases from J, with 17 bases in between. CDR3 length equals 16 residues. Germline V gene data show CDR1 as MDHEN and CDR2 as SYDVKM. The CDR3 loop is CASRPGGFSLNTEAFF. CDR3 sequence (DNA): TGTGCCAGCAGACCCGGCGGGTTCAGTTTGAACACTGAAGCTTTCTTT.

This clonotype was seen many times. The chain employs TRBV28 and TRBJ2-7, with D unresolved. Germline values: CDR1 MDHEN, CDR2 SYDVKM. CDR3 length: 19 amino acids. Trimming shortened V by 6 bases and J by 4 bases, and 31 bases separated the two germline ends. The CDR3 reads CASSPITGPTRWVDYEQYF. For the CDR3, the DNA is TGTGCCAGCAGCCCCATCACTGGACCGACCCGTTGGGTCGATTACGAGCAGTACTTC.

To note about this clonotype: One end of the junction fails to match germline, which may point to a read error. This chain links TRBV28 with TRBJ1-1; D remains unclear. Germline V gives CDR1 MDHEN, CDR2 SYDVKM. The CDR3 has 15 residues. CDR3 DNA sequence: TGTGCCAATAAAAACTGGATCGTTCCGAACACTGAAGCTTCCTTT. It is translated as CANKNWIVPNTEASF.

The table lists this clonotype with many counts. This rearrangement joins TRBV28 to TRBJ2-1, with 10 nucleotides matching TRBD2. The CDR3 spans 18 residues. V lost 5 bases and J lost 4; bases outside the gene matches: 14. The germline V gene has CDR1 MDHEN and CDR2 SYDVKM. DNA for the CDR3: TGTGCCAGCAGTCCCCCCCCACTACTAGCGGGACGTTACAATGAGCAGTTCTTC. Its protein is CASSPPPLLAGRYNEQFF.

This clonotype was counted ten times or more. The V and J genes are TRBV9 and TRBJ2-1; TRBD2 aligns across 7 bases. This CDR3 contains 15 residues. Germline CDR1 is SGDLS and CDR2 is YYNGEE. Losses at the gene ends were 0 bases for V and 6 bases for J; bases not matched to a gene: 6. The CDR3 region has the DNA TGTGCCAGCAGCGTAGCGGGAGGTACCCTCAATGAGCAGTTCTTC. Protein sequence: CASSVAGGTLNEQFF. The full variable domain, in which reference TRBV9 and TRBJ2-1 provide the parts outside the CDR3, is DSGVTQTPKHLITATGQRVTLRCSPRSGDLSVYWYQQSLDQGLQFLIQYYNGEERAKGNILERFSAQQFPDLHSELNLSSLELGDSALYFCASSVAGGTLNEQFFGPGTRLTVL.

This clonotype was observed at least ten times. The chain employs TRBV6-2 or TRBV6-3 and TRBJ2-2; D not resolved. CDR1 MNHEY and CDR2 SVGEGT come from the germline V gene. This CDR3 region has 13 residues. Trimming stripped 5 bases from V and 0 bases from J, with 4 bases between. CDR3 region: CASSRTNTGELFF. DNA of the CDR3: TGTGCCAGCAGTCGGACGAACACCGGGGAGCTGTTTTTT.

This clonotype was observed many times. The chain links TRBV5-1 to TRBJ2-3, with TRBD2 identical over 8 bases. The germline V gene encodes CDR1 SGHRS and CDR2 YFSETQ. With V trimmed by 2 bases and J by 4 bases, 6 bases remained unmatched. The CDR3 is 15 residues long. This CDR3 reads CASSFTSGLSDTQYF. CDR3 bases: TGCGCCAGCAGCTTTACTAGCGGACTTTCAGATACGCAGTATTTT.

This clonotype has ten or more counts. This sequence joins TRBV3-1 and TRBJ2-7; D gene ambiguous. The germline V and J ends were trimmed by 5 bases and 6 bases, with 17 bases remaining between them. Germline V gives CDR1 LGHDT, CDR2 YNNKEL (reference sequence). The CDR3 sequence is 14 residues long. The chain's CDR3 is CASSASLTEPEQYF. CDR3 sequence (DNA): TGTGCCAGCAGCGCAAGCCTAACGGAGCCCGAGCAGTACTTC.

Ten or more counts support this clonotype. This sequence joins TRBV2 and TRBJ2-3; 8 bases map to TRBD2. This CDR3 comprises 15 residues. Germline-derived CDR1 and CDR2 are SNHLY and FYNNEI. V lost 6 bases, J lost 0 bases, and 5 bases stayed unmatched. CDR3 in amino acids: CASSNSGTSTDTQYF. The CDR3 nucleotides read TGTGCCAGCAGCAATAGCGGGACCAGCACAGATACGCAGTATTTT.

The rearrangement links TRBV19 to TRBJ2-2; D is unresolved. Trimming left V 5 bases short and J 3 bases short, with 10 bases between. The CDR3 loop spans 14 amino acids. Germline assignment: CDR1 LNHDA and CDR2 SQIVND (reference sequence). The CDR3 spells CASSLVADTGELFF. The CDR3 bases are TGTGCCAGTAGTTTGGTAGCCGACACCGGGGAGCTGTTTTTT.